This paragraph reports one T cell receptor (beta chain). These data originate in a study of blood T cell repertoires in COVID-19. As for the study in general: The United States, Italy and Spain supplied acute and convalescent COVID-19 samples. T cells, B-cell-depleted T cells, or PBMCs provided the cDNA or gDNA that served as material.

The CDR3 covers 13 residues. Looked up from germline, CDR1 is LNHDA and CDR2 is SQIVND (reference sequence). V lost 7 bases and J 4 bases, leaving 13 bases between the germline ends. As handled by the study authors: Amplification with reference gene primers provided the estimates of nucleated cell counts. TCRdb's table, derived via immunoSEQ multiplex PCR, lists solely in-frame clones and lacks some. That table furnishes V, J and clone size, whereas the DNA furnished D and trimming. The sample includes fewer than 30,000 clones, 85% to 95% seen only once; the top ten take about 0.8%. The Seattle patients joined while their infection was active and were tracked longitudinally afterward.

This TCR was recovered from a woman in her seventies with COVID-19, enrolled during active disease. Sequencing was carried out using peripheral blood. The rearrangement links TRBV19 to TRBJ1-1; D gene ambiguous. The CDR3 region is CASNAARGTEAFF. The DNA of the CDR3 is TGTGCCAGTAATGCAGCCCGGGGCACTGAAGCTTTCTTT. Full variable domain (remainder filled in from reference TRBV19 and TRBJ1-1): DGGITQSPKYLFRKEGQNVTLSCEQNLNHDAMYWYRQDPGQGLRLIYYSQIVNDFQKGDIAEGYSVSREKKESFPLTVTSAQKNPTAFYLCASNAARGTEAFFGQGTRLTVV.